This TCR beta chain was documented in a study of cytomegalovirus exposure and HLA in healthy donors. With V trimmed by 4 bases and J by 5 bases, 15 bases remained unmatched. The CDR3 runs to 18 residues. Germline assignment: CDR1 SGHVS and CDR2 FQNEAQ. This clone was seen just once. Its cognate antigen is unknown. PCR involved 60 Vbeta and 13 Jbeta primers. The protocol was immunoSEQ multiplex PCR, while the TCRdb copy is restricted to in-frame clones and leaves out a portion. The sample has 180,000 or so clones; roughly 73% are singletons. General observations from the study: Among CMV-associated TCR beta chains, most appeared HLA-restricted in a later analysis. The authors reported that TCR beta sequences could predict HLA-A and HLA-B alleles. These predictions were accurate for most subjects in the first cohort. Several V segments, TRBV6-2 and TRBV6-3 among them, could not be told apart and were dropped.

Each of the donors was a healthy bone marrow donor. The specimen was PBMCs. The rearrangement joins TRBV7-8 to TRBJ2-3; 10 nucleotides agree with TRBD2. The TCR comes from a woman aged 40-49 years in good health and CMV-seropositive. The CDR3 coding sequence is TGTGCCAGCAGCTCTAGGCCGCGAGCGGGAGGGCTTAAAGATACGCAGTATTTT. It is translated as CASSSRPRAGGLKDTQYF. Based on the CDR3 plus reference TRBV7-8 and TRBJ2-3, the full variable domain is GAGVSQSPRYKVAKRGQDVALRCDPISGHVSLFWYQQALGQGPEFLTYFQNEAQLDKSGLPSDRFFAERPEGSVSTLKIQRTQQEDSAVYLCASSSRPRAGGLKDTQYFGPGTRLTVL.